This T cell receptor beta chain was retrieved from a study of cytomegalovirus exposure and HLA in healthy donors. Study details: When over 300 donors were genotyped, approximately 81% of them were found to fall in the Caucasian-associated ancestry cluster.

Concerning this clone itself: The antigen remains unidentified.

The PCR contained 60 Vbeta and 13 Jbeta primers. TCRdb's table, derived via immunoSEQ multiplex PCR, lists solely in-frame clones and lacks some. The data hold around 100,000 clones, with approximately 80% observed a single time. Points from the study as a whole: In the analysis, some V segments, TRBV6-2 and TRBV6-3 included, were excluded as indistinguishable.

These donors, healthy bone marrow donors, were studied. The CDR3 covers 15 residues. With 5 bases removed from V and 0 bases from J, the gap between germline ends came to 10 bases. Germline V gives CDR1 SEHNR, CDR2 FQNEAQ (reference sequence). This receptor was taken from a woman in her 30s in good health and CMV-seronegative. The sequencing input was PBMCs. This chain joins TRBV7-9 and TRBJ1-4; D gene ambiguous. DNA for the CDR3: TGTGCCAGCAGCGAGAGGCCTGCAACTAATGAAAAACTGTTTTTT. Translation gives CASSERPATNEKLFF.